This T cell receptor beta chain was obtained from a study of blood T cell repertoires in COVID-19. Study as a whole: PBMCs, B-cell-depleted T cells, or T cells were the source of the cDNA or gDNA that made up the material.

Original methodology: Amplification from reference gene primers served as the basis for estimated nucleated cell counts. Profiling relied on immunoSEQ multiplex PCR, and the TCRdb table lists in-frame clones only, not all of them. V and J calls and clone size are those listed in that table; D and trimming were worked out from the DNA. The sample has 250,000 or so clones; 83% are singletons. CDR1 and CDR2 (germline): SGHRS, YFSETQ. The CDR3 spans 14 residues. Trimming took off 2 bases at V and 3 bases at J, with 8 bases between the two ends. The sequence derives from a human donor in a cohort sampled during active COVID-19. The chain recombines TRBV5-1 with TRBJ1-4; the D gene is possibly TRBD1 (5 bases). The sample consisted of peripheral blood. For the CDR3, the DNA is TGCGCCAGCAGCTTTCGGGGGGCTAATGAAAAACTGTTTTTT. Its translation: CASSFRGANEKLFF.